The rows below give T cell receptor beta chains drawn from one sample of a study of blood T cell repertoires in COVID-19. TCRdb's copy holds only in-frame clones and misses some; the assay was immunoSEQ multiplex PCR. Of about 280,000 clones listed, approximately 88% are singletons. Source material: PBMCs or T cells enriched from blood (not recorded which). Source of these receptors: a woman aged 40 to 49 who had recovered from COVID-19. The CDR3 runs from the conserved cysteine through the conserved F or W. A D gene is named only where the DNA matches it firmly. Size values are once, few and many counts, or a class for expanded clones, and some rows have none.

j_gene | d_gene | v_gene | abundance | CDR3aa | CDR3nt
TRBJ1-4 | . | TRBV7-8 | . | CASSPTGFSTTSLIREKLFF | TGTGCCAGCAGCCCTACAGGGTTTTCTACAACATCCCTTATCAGGGAAAAACTGTTTTTT
TRBJ1-5 | . | TRBV7-3 | . | CASSFRRDQPQHF | TGTGCCAGCAGCTTTCGACGGGATCAGCCCCAGCATTTT
TRBJ1-1 | . | TRBV6-5 | . | CASEGPRAEAFF | TGTGCCAGCGAAGGCCCGAGGGCTGAAGCTTTCTTT
TRBJ2-7 | TRBD1 | TRBV11-2 | . | CASSLGDRSLGEEQYF | TGTGCCAGCAGCTTAGGGGACAGGTCCCTGGGTGAAGAGCAGTACTTC
TRBJ1-2 | TRBD1 | TRBV19 | . | CASSTATGGAYGYTF | TGTGCCAGTAGTACCGCGACAGGGGGCGCCTATGGCTACACCTTC
TRBJ2-5 | TRBD2 | TRBV7-2 | . | CASSLRASGRVETQYF | TGTGCCAGCAGCCTAAGGGCTAGCGGGAGAGTTGAGACCCAGTACTTC
TRBJ2-7 | . | TRBV7-2 | . | CASSLDRATYEQYF | TGTGCCAGCAGCTTAGACAGGGCGACCTACGAGCAGTACTTC
TRBJ1-4 | . | TRBV7-2 | few | CASSGVVGADEKLFF | TGTGCCAGCAGCGGAGTCGTGGGGGCCGATGAAAAACTGTTTTTT
TRBJ2-7 | TRBD1 | TRBV9 | . | CASSIGQGPSLAQYF | TGTGCCAGCAGCATCGGACAGGGACCTTCTTTGGCGCAGTACTTC
TRBJ1-3 | TRBD1 | TRBV2 | . | CASSDVPTGTGNTIYF | TGTGCCAGCAGTGATGTACCGACAGGGACTGGAAACACCATATATTTT
TRBJ1-5 | TRBD1 | TRBV18 | few | CASSPTYRGDGQPQHF | TGTGCCAGCTCACCAACGTACAGGGGGGACGGTCAGCCCCAGCATTTT
TRBJ1-4 | TRBD1 | TRBV10-1 | . | CASSEPGTGRDEKLFF | TGCGCCAGCAGTGAGCCCGGGACAGGGCGAGATGAAAAACTGTTTTTT
TRBJ2-2 | . | TRBV18 | . | CASSLNTGELFF | TGTGCCAGCTCACTAAACACCGGGGAGCTGTTTTTT
TRBJ2-1 | TRBD1 | TRBV5-5 | . | CASNQTGQGFLNEQFF | TGTGCCAGCAATCAGACAGGGCAGGGTTTTCTCAATGAGCAGTTCTTC
TRBJ2-3 | . | TRBV19 | . | CASAVGGLSTDTQYF | TGTGCCAGTGCAGTCGGAGGTCTCAGCACAGATACGCAGTATTTT
TRBJ1-2 | . | TRBV6-5 | once | CASSYSDSSYGYTF | TGTGCCAGCAGTTACTCGGACAGTTCCTATGGCTACACCTTC
TRBJ2-2 | TRBD1 | TRBV27 | . | CASSSRGTGPVGELFF | TGTGCCAGCAGTTCTCGCGGGACAGGTCCAGTCGGGGAGCTGTTTTTT
TRBJ2-1 | TRBD2 | TRBV9 | . | CASSVGLAGVLQYNEQFF | TGTGCCAGCAGCGTAGGACTAGCGGGAGTCTTGCAGTACAATGAGCAGTTCTTC
TRBJ2-3 | . | TRBV28 | few | CASSGRGIDTQYF | TGTGCCAGCAGTGGTAGGGGAATCGATACGCAGTATTTT
TRBJ2-7 | TRBD2 | TRBV6-5 | . | CASRASGSYEQYF | TGTGCCAGCAGGGCTAGCGGTTCCTACGAGCAGTACTTC
TRBJ2-1 | . | TRBV27 | . | CASSHSVVWRGSSYNEQFF | TGTGCCAGCAGCCACTCTGTTGTCTGGCGGGGCTCCTCCTACAATGAGCAGTTCTTC
TRBJ2-3 | TRBD2 | TRBV5-1 | . | CASSGLAGEGTDTQYF | TGCGCCAGCAGCGGACTAGCGGGAGAGGGCACAGATACGCAGTATTTT
TRBJ2-1 | . | TRBV4-3 | few | CASSYRAKGVYNEQFF | TGCGCCAGCAGCTACCGGGCGAAGGGGGTATACAATGAGCAGTTCTTC
TRBJ2-5 | TRBD2 | TRBV7-3 | . | CASSLGGGGETQYF | TGTGCCAGCAGCTTAGGCGGGGGAGGAGAGACCCAGTACTTC
TRBJ2-3 | TRBD2 | TRBV28 | . | CASSPRGLAGGSTQYF | TGTGCCAGCAGCCCCCGGGGGCTAGCGGGAGGGAGTACGCAGTATTTT
TRBJ2-1 | . | TRBV2 | . | CASSEGGGASSYNEQFF | TGTGCCAGCAGTGAAGGGGGGGGCGCTAGCTCCTACAATGAGCAGTTCTTC
TRBJ2-7 | TRBD2 | TRBV2 | few | CASVWREGSEQYF | TGTGCCAGCGTATGGCGGGAGGGTTCCGAGCAGTACTTC
TRBJ2-7 | . | TRBV3-1/TRBV3-2 | . | CASSDLGGYEQYF | TGTGCCAGCAGCGATTTAGGGGGATACGAGCAGTACTTC
TRBJ2-7 | TRBD2 | TRBV28 | . | CASSFEGGSREGLSYEQYF | TGTGCCAGCAGTTTTGAGGGTGGATCGAGGGAGGGCCTATCCTACGAGCAGTACTTC
TRBJ1-2 | TRBD1 | TRBV30 | . | CAWSVGGTVGYTF | TGTGCCTGGAGTGTCGGCGGGACAGTTGGCTACACCTTC
TRBJ1-5 | . | TRBV6-2/TRBV6-3 | . | CASSLGRVPQHF | TGTGCCAGCAGTCTGGGCAGGGTTCCCCAGCATTTT
TRBJ2-7 | . | TRBV11-2 | few | CASSLDSSYEQYF | TGTGCCAGCAGCCTCGACAGTTCCTACGAGCAGTACTTC
TRBJ2-1 | . | TRBV7-8 | few | CASSYDRFYNEQFF | TGTGCCAGCAGTTATGACAGGTTTTACAATGAGCAGTTCTTC
TRBJ2-3 | . | TRBV6-4 | . | CASSDSERPPRTDTQYF | TGTGCCAGCAGTGACTCGGAGCGGCCTCCTCGCACAGATACGCAGTATTTT
TRBJ2-5 | TRBD1 | TRBV2 | . | CASRETGFETQYF | TGTGCCAGCAGAGAGACAGGGTTTGAGACCCAGTACTTC
TRBJ2-7 | . | TRBV7-3 | . | CASPRRGNYEQYF | TGTGCCAGTCCTCGGCGGGGAAACTACGAGCAGTACTTC
TRBJ1-6 | TRBD1 | TRBV5-1 | few | CASSLFQQGALRDSPLHF | TGCGCCAGCAGCTTGTTCCAACAGGGGGCTCTAAGGGATTCACCCCTCCACTTT
TRBJ1-6 | . | TRBV7-2 | . | CASSLGGLYSPLHF | TGTGCCAGCAGCTTAGGCGGGCTTTATTCACCCCTCCACTTT
TRBJ1-1 | TRBD1 | TRBV11-2 | . | CASSLETFPGQNLNTEAFF | TGTGCCAGCAGCTTAGAGACATTCCCGGGACAGAATTTGAACACTGAAGCTTTCTTT
TRBJ2-7 | TRBD1 | TRBV27 | . | CASRRGQGQTYEQYF | TGTGCCAGCAGGCGAGGACAGGGACAGACCTACGAGCAGTACTTC
TRBJ1-3 | TRBD1 | TRBV2 | once | CASRGQGLIGNTIYF | TGTGCCAGCAGGGGACAGGGGCTGATCGGGAACACCATATATTTT
TRBJ1-5 | . | TRBV4-3 | once | CASSRGPTDPQHF | TGCGCCAGCAGCCGAGGGCCGACGGATCCCCAGCATTTT
TRBJ1-4 | . | TRBV2 | . | CASKLGGFGEKLFF | TGTGCCAGCAAGCTGGGGGGGTTCGGTGAAAAACTGTTTTTT
TRBJ1-1 | TRBD1 | TRBV7-3 | . | CASSQDRDGEAFF | TGTGCCAGCAGCCAAGACAGGGATGGAGAAGCTTTCTTT
TRBJ1-2 | TRBD1 | TRBV4-3 | . | CASSRELQGTNGYTF | TGCGCCAGCAGCCGAGAACTACAGGGGACCAACGGCTACACCTTC
TRBJ1-1 | . | TRBV30 | . | CAWSRVVAEAFF | TGTGCCTGGAGCAGGGTCGTGGCTGAAGCTTTCTTT
TRBJ2-2 | TRBD2 | TRBV9 | . | CASSVVAGGTGELFF | TGTGCCAGCAGCGTAGTTGCGGGAGGCACCGGGGAGCTGTTTTTT
TRBJ2-7 | TRBD2 | TRBV2 | . | CASREREAFNEQYF | TGTGCCAGCAGGGAACGGGAGGCCTTTAACGAGCAGTACTTC
TRBJ2-4 | TRBD1 | TRBV7-8 | . | CASSPGQDQYF | TGTGCCAGCAGCCCGGGACAGGATCAGTACTTC
TRBJ1-2 | . | TRBV5-4 | . | CATPSRQGYGYTF | TGTGCCACCCCGTCCCGCCAGGGCTATGGCTACACCTTC